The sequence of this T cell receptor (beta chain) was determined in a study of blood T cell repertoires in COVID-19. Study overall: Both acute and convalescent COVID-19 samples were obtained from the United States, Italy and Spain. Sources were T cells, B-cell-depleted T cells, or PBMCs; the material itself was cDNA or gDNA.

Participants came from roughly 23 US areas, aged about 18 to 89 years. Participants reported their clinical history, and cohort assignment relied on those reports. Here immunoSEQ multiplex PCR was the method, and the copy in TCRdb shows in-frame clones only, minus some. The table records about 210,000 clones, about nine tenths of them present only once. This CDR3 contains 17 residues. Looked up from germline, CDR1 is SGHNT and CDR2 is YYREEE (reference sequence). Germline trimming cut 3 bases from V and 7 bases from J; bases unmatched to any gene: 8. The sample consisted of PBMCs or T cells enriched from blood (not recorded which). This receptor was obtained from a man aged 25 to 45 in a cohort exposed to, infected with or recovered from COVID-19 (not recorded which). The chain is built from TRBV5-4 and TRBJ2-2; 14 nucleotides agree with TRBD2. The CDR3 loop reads CASSSGLAGEMSGELFF. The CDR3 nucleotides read TGTGCCAGCAGCTCGGGACTAGCGGGAGAAATGAGCGGGGAGCTGTTTTTT.